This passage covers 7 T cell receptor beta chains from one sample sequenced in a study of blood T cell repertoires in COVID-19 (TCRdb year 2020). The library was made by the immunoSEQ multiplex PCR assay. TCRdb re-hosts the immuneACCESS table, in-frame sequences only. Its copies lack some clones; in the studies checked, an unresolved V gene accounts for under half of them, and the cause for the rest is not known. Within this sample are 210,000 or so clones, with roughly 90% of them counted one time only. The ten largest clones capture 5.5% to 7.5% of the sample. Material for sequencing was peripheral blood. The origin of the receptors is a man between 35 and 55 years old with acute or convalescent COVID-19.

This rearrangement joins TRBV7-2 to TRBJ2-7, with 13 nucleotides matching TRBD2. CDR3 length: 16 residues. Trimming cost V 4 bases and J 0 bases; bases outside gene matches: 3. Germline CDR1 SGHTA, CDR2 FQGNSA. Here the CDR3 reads CASSSTSGGVSYEQYF. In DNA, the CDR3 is TGTGCCAGCAGCTCAACTAGCGGGGGGGTCTCCTACGAGCAGTACTTC.

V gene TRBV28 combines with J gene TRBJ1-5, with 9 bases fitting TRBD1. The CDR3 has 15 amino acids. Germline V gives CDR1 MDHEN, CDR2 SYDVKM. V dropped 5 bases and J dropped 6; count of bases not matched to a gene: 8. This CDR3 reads CASSENRGRGQPQHF. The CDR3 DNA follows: TGTGCCAGCAGTGAAAACAGGGGGCGGGGTCAGCCCCAGCATTTT.

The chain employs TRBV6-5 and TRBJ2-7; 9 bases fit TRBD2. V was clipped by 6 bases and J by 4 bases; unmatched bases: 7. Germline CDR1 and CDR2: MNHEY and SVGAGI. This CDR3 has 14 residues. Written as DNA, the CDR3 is TGTGCCAGCAGACTTAGCGGGGGCGTATACGAGCAGTACTTC. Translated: CASRLSGGVYEQYF.

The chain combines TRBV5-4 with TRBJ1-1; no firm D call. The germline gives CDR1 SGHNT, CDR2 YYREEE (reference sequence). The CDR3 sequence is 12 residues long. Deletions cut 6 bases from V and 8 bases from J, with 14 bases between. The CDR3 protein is CASKGGDREAFF. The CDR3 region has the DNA TGTGCCAGCAAGGGCGGGGATCGCGAAGCTTTCTTT.

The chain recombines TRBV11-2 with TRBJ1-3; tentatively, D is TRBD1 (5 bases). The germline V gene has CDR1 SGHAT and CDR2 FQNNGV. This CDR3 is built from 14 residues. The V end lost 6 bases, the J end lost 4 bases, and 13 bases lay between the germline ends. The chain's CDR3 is CASRGTLGGNTIYF. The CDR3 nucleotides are TGTGCCAGCAGAGGGACTCTGGGGGGAAACACCATATATTTT.

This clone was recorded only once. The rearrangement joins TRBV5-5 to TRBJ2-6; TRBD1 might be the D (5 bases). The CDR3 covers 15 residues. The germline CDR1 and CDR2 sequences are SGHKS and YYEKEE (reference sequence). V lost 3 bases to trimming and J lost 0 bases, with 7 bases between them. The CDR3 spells CASSSQGSGANVLTF. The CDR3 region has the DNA TGTGCCAGCAGCTCGCAGGGCTCTGGGGCCAACGTCCTGACTTTC.

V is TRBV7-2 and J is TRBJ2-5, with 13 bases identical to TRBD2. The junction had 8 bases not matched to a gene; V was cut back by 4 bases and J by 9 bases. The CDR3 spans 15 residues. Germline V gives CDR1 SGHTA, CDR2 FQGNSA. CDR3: CASSSTSGGASAQYF. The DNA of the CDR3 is TGTGCCAGCAGCTCTACTAGCGGGGGGGCCTCGGCCCAGTACTTC.